This TCR beta chain was retrieved from a study of response to subunit inactivated influenza vaccine. One entry per CDR3 protein results from TCRdb running MiXCR on the RT-PCR reads. The data hold about 480,000 distinct CDR3 sequences, with about 25% observed a single time. The CDR3 totals 14 residues. The V end lost 0 bases, the J end lost 1 base, and 7 bases lay between the germline ends. Per germline, CDR1 MNHEY and CDR2 SVGAGI. This clonotype was found a few times. This chain connects TRBV6-5 to TRBJ2-7; D gene uncertain. The sequence was obtained from a man in his fifties or sixties who received an inactivated influenza vaccine. The sequencing here drew on CD4+ T cells sorted from PBMCs, taken 4 to 6 days after vaccination. CDR3 in DNA: TGTGCCAGCAGTTACTCGACGGCTTCCTACGAGCAGTACTTC. Protein product: CASSYSTASYEQYF.